This T cell receptor beta chain was captured in a study of technical replicates of blood from several donors. The CDR3 has 12 residues. In germline, CDR1 is MGHRA, CDR2 YSYEKL. The V end was cut by 0 bases, the J end by 5 bases, with 4 bases between. This table comes from immunoSEQ multiplex PCR, and its TCRdb copy is limited to in-frame clones, with some not included. This repertoire shows just over 80,000 clones, 95% to 97% found once; its top ten account for about 0.31%. The J gene is TRBJ2-5, the V gene TRBV4-1; unclear D gene. What was sequenced was T cells isolated from PBMCs. This sequence originates from a human donor in good health. In DNA form, the CDR3 reads TGCGCCAGCAGCCAAGATACTGAGACCCAGTACTTC. This sequence encodes CASSQDTETQYF.